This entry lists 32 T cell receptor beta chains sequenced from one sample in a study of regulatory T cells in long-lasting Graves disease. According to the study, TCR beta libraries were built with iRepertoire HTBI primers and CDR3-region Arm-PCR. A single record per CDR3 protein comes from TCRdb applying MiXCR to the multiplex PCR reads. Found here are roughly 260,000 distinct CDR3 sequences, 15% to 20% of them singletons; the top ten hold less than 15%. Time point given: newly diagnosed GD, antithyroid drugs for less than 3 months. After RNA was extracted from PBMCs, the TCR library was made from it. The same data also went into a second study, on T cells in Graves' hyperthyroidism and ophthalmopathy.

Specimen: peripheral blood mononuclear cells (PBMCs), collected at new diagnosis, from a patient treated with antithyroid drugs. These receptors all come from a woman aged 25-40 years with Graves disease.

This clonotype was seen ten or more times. In DNA form, the CDR3 reads TGCGCCAGCAGCTTGGACCCTAAGGGGGGCGAGCAGTACTTC. This gives the protein CASSLDPKGGEQYF. The chain links TRBV5-1 to TRBJ2-7; D may be TRBD1 or TRBD2 (6 bases each). Trimming took 0 bases from V and 6 from J, leaving 13 bases between them. This CDR3 region has 14 residues. Germline CDR1 and CDR2: SGHRS and YFSETQ.

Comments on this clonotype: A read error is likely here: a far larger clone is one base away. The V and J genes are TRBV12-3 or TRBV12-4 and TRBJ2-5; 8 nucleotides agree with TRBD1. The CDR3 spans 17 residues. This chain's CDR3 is CATSGLDPGTGQETQYF. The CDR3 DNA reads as TGTGCCACCAGTGGCCTTGATCCCGGGACAGGTCAAGAGACCCAGTACTTC.

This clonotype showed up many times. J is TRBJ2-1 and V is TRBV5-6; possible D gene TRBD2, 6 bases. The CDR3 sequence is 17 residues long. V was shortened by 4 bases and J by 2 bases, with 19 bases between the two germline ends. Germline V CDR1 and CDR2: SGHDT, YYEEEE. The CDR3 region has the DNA TGTGCCAGCAGCATGAGACTAGGACCTTTCCCCTACAATGAGCAGTTCTTC. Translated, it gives CASSMRLGPFPYNEQFF.

This chain's CDR3 is CASSPHGGGRVETQYF. The CDR3 DNA reads as TGTGCCAGCAGCCCCCACGGGGGGGGAAGAGTTGAGACCCAGTACTTC. The chain is built from TRBV9 and TRBJ2-5, with TRBD2 matching 8 bases. The CDR3 covers 16 residues. Germline V gene data show CDR1 as SGDLS and CDR2 as YYNGEE. V shed 4 bases and J 5 bases; nucleotides not matched to a gene: 13.

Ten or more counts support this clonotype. The DNA for the CDR3 is TGTGCCAGCAGTCCCTTTCAGCGGGGGGGCTACAATGAGCAGTTCTTC. Its protein product is CASSPFQRGGYNEQFF. This chain uses TRBV6-1 with TRBJ2-1; TRBD2 agrees at 10 bases. V gave up 5 bases and J gave up 3 bases; unmatched junction bases: 7. Germline loops: CDR1 MNHNS, CDR2 SASEGT. This CDR3 comprises 16 residues.

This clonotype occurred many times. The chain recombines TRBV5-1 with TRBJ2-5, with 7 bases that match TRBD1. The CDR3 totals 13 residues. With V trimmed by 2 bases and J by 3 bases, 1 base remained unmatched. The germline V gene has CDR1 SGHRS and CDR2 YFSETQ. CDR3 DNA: TGCGCCAGCAGCTTTCAGGGGGAAGAGACCCAGTACTTC. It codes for CASSFQGEETQYF.

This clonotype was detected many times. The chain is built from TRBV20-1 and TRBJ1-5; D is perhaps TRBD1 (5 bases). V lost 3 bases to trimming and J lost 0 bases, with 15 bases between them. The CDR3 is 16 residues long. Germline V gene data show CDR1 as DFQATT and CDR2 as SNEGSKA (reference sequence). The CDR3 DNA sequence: TGCAGTGCTAGCCTGGGCAGCGGGGGTAGCAATCAGCCCCAGCATTTT. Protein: CSASLGSGGSNQPQHF.

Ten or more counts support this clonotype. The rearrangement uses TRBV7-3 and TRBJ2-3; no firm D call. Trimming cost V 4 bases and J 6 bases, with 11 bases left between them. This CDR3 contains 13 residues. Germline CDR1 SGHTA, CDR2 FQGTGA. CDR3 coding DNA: TGTGCCAGCAGCTCGCCCTCAGGCGATACGCAGTATTTT. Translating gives CASSSPSGDTQYF.

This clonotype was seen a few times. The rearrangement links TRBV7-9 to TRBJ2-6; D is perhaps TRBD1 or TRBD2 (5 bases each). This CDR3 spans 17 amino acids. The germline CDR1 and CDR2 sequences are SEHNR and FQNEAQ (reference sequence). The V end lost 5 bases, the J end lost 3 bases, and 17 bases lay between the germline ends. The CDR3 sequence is CASSPEGFSRGANVLTF. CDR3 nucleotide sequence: TGTGCCAGCAGCCCAGAGGGGTTTTCTCGTGGGGCCAACGTCCTGACTTTC.

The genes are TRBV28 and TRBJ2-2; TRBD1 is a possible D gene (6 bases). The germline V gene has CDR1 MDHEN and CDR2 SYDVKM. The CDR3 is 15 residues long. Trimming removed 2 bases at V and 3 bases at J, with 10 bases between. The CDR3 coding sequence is TGTGCCAGCAGTTTAGAGGGACATCACACCGGGGAGCTGTTTTTT. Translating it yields CASSLEGHHTGELFF.

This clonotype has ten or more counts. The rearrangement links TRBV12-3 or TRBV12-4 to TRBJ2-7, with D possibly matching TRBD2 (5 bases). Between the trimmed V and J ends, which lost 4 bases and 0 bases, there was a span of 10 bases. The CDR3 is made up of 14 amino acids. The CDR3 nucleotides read TGTGCCAGCAGTTGGGCTGAGGGCTCCTACGAGCAGTACTTC. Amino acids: CASSWAEGSYEQYF.

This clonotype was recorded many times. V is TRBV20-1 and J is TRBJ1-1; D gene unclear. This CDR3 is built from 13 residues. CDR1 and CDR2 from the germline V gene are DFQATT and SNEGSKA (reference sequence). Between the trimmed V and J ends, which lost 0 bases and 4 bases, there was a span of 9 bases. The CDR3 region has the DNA TGCAGTGCTAGAGATCCCGCCGGCACTGAAGCTTTCTTT. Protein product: CSARDPAGTEAFF.

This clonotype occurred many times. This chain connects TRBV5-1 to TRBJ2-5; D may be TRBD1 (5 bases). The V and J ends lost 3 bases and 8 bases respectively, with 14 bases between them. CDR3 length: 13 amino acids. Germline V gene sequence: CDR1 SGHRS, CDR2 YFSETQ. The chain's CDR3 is CASSYDSPATQYF. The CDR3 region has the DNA TGCGCCAGCAGCTACGACAGCCCGGCAACCCAGTACTTC.

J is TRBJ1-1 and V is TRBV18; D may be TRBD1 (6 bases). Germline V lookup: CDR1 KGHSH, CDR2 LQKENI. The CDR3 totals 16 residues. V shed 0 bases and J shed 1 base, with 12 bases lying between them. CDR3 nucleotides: TGTGCCAGCTCACCACCTCTCCAGGGGCGGAACACTGAAGCTTTCTTT. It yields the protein CASSPPLQGRNTEAFF.

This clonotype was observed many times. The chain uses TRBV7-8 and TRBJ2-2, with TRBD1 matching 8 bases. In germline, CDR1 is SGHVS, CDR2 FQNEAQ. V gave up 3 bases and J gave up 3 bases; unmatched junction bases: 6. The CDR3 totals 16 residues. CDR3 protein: CASSFSGQEDTGELFF. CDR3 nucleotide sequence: TGTGCCAGCAGCTTTTCGGGACAGGAGGACACCGGGGAGCTGTTTTTT.

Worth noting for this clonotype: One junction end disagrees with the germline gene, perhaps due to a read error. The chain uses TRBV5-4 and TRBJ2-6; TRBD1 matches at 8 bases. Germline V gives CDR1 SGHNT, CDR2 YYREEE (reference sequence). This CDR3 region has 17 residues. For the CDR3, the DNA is TGTGCCAACAGCCAAGATCGGACAGGGCACGGGGCCAACGTCCTGACTTTC. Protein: CANSQDRTGHGANVLTF.

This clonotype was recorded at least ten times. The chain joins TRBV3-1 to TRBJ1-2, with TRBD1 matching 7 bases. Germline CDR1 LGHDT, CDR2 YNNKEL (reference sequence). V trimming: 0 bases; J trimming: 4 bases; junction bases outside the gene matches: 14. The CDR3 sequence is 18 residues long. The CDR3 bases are TGTGCCAGCAGCCAAGATCTAGGTGCACAGGGGAAAATCTATGGCTACACCTTC. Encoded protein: CASSQDLGAQGKIYGYTF. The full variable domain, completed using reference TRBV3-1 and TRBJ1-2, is DTAVSQTPKYLVTQMGNDKSIKCEQNLGHDTMYWYKQDSKKFLKIMFSYNNKELIINETVPNRFSPKSPDKAHLNLHINSLELGDSAVYFCASSQDLGAQGKIYGYTFGSGTRLTVV.

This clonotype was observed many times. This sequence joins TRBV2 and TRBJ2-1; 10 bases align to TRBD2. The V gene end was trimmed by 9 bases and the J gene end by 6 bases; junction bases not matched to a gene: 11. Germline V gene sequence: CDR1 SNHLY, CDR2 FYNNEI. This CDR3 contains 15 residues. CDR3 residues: CASQISGGPANEQFF. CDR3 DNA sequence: TGTGCCAGTCAGATTAGCGGGGGGCCGGCCAATGAGCAGTTCTTC.

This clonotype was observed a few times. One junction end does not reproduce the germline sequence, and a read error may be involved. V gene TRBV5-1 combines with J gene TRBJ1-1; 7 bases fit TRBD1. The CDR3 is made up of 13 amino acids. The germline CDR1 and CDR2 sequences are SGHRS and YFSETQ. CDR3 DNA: TGCGCCAGCAGGTTGGGACAGACCACTGAAGCTTTCTTT. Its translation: CASRLGQTTEAFF.

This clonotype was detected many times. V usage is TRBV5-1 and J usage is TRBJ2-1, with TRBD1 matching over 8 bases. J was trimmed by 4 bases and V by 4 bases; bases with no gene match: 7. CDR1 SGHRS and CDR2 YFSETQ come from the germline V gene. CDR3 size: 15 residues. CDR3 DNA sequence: TGCGCCAGCAGCCCTACGACAGGGGTTTACAATGAGCAGTTCTTC. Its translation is CASSPTTGVYNEQFF.

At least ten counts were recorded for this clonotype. This CDR3 reads CSARETWTDTEAFF. The CDR3 DNA reads TGCAGTGCTAGGGAGACCTGGACGGACACTGAAGCTTTCTTT. The J gene is TRBJ1-1, the V gene TRBV20-1, with no clear D. The CDR3 consists of 14 residues. V dropped 3 bases and J dropped 3 bases, with 14 bases sitting between them. The germline V gene encodes CDR1 DFQATT and CDR2 SNEGSKA (reference sequence).

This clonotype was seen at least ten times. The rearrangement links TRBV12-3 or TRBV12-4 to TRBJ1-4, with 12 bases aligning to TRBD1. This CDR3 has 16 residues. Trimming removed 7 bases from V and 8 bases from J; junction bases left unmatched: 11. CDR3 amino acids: CASTPQAGTGGEKLFF. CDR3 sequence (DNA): TGTGCCAGCACTCCCCAGGCGGGGACAGGGGGCGAAAAACTGTTTTTT.

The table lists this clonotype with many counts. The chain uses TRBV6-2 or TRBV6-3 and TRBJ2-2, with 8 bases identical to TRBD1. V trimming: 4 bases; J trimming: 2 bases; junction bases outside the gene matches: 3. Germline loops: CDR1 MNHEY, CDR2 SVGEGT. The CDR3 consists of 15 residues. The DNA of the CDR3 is TGTGCCAGCAGTTTACAGGGGGGTAACACCGGGGAGCTGTTTTTT. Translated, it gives CASSLQGGNTGELFF.

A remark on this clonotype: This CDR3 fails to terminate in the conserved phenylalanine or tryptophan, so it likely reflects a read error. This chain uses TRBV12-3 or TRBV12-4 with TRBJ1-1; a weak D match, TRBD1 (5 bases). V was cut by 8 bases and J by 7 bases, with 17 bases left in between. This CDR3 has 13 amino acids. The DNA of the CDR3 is TGTGCCAGCGGCTTAGGCCCCAGGGATGAAGCTTTCCTT. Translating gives CASGLGPRDEAFL.

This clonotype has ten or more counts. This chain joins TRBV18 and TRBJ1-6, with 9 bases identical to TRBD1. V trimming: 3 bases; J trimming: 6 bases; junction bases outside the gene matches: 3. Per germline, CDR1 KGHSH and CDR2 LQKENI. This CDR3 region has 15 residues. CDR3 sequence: CASSPGTGINSPLHF. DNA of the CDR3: TGTGCCAGCTCACCCGGGACAGGGATTAATTCACCCCTCCACTTT. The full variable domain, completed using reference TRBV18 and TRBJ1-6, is NAGVMQNPRHLVRRRGQEARLRCSPMKGHSHVYWYRQLPEEGLKFMVYLQKENIIDESGMPKERFSAEFPKEGPSILRIQQVVRGDSAAYFCASSPGTGINSPLHFGNGTRLTVT.

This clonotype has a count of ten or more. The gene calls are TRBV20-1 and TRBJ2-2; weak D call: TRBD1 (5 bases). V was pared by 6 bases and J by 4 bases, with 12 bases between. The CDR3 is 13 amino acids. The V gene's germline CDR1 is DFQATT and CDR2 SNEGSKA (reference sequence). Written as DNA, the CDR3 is TGCAGTGCAAGTCTCCAGGGCACCGGGGAGCTGTTTTTT. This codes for CSASLQGTGELFF.

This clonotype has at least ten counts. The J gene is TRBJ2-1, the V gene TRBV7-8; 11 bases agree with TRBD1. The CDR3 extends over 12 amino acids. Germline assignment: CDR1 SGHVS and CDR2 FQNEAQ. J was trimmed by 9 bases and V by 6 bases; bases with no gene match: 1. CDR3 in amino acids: CASRDRGLEQFF. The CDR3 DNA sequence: TGTGCCAGCAGGGACAGGGGGCTTGAGCAGTTCTTC.

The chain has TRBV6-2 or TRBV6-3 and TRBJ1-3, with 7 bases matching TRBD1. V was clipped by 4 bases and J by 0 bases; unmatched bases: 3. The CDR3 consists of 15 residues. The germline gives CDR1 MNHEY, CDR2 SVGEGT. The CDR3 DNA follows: TGTGCCAGCAGTTTAACAGGGGACTCTGGAAACACCATATATTTT. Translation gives CASSLTGDSGNTIYF.

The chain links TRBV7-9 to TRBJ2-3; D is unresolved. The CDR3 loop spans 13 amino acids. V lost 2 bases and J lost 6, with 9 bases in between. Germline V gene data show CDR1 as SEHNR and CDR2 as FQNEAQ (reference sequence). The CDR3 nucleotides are TGTGCCAGCAGCTTAACGCAGACCGATACGCAGTATTTT. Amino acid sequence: CASSLTQTDTQYF.

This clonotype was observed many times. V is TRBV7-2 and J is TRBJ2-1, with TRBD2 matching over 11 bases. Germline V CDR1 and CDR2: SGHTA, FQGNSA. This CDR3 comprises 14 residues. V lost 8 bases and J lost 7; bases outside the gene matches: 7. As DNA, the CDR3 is TGTGCCAGCTGTAGCGGGGGGGCTTGGAATGAGCAGTTCTTC. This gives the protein CASCSGGAWNEQFF.

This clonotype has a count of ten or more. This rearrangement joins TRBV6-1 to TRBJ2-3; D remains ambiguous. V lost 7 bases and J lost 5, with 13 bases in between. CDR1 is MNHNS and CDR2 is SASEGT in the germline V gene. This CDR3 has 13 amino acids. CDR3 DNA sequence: TGTGCCAGCATAGCCAGGTGGGGAGATACGCAGTATTTT. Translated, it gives CASIARWGDTQYF.

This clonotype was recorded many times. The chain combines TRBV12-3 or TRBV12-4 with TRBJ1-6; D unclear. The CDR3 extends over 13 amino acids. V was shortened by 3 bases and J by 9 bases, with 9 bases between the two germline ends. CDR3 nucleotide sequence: TGTGCCAGCAGTTTGAGTTTCAGTTCACCCCTCCACTTT. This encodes CASSLSFSSPLHF.